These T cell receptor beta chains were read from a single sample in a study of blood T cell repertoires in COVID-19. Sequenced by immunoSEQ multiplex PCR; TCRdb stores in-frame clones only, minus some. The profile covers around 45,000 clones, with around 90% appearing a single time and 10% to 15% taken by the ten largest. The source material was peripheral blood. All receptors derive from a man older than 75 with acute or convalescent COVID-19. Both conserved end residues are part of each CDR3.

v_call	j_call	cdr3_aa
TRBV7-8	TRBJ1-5	CASSLVRTTDNQPQHF
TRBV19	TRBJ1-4	CASKRREETNEKLFF
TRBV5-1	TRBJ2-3	CASSPGTGGTDTQYF
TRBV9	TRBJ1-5	CASSEDRASELNQPQHF
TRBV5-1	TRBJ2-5	CASSLSAGAETQYF
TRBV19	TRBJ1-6	CASSIGGSFNSPLHF
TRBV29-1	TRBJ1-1	CSVVGLGQGTTEAFF
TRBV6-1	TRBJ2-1	CASSERWSSYNEQFF
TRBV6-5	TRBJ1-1	CASSYSPDTEAFF
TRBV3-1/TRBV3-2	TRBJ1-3	CASSQKGQGNTYF
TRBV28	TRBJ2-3	CASRLTGSTDTQYF
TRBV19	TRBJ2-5	CASSIGLEETQYF
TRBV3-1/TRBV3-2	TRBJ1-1	CASSTTENTEAFF
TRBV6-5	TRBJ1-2	CASSYTPSGQALSYTF
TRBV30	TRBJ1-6	CAWSAYRGLTLNSPLHF
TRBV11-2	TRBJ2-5	CASSLDPGEAQYF
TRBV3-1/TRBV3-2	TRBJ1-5	CASSGTGRGPQHF
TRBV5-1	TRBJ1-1	CASSRGVTGANTEAFF
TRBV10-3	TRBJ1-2	CAISPGEGGNYGYTF
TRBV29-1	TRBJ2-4	CSVAGQGAHQYF
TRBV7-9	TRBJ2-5	CASSHRFRGETQYF
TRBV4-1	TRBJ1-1	CASSPSPAGEAFF
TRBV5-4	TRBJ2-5	CASSLGQVQETQYF
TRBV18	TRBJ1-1	CASSPSGATPLEAFF
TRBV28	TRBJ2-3	CASSQPRGGTDTQYF
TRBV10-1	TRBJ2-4	CASSETGGDIQYF
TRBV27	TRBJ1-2	CASSFSSQFGYTF
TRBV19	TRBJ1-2	CASSPQGAHGYGYTF
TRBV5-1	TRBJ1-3	CASSLEGGSGNTIYF
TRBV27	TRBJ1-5	CASSPRTGVPHQPQHF
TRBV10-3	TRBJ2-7	CAIRGAQVTDYEQYF
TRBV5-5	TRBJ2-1	CASSRSYNEQFF
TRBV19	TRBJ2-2	CASSPTGTGFFKTGELFF
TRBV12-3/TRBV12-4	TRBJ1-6	CASSTTGGSPLHF
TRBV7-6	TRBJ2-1	CASSLERGGHNEQFF
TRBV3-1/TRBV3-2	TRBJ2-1	CASSQDYAGANEQFF
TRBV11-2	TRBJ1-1	CASSPWTGPGTEAFF